Following are 19 T cell receptor beta chains from one sample sequenced in a study of shared clonotypes between healthy human individuals. The repertoire was sequenced with immunoSEQ multiplex PCR; TCRdb's copy has only in-frame clones and lacks some. The profile shows roughly 480,000 clones, around three quarters of them singletons. The sequenced sample was PBMCs. Every receptor here comes from a woman aged 35 to 49 in good health. Some clones in this sample may be carry-over from other donors' samples.

V is TRBV28 and J is TRBJ2-5, with 10 bases fitting TRBD2. Germline CDR1 MDHEN, CDR2 SYDVKM. The V segment lost 4 bases and the J segment 2 bases; nucleotides outside the gene matches: 4. The CDR3 is 15 amino acids. The CDR3 spells CASSSGLAVQETQYF. In DNA form, the CDR3 reads TGTGCCAGCAGTTCAGGACTAGCGGTACAAGAGACCCAGTACTTC.

The chain employs TRBV5-4 and TRBJ2-1, with 12 bases identical to TRBD2. The CDR3 totals 15 residues. Germline CDR1 SGHNT, CDR2 YYREEE (reference sequence). V trimming: 2 bases; J trimming: 8 bases; junction bases outside the gene matches: 5. CDR3 DNA: TGTGCCAGCAGCTTAGGACTAGCGGGGAGGGATGAGCAGTTCTTC. Amino acids: CASSLGLAGRDEQFF.

This clone was detected only a few times. The gene calls are TRBV6-5 and TRBJ1-2; weak D call: TRBD1 (6 bases). This CDR3 comprises 13 residues. V was shortened by 5 bases and J by 3 bases, with 10 bases between the two germline ends. Germline CDR1 is MNHEY and CDR2 is SVGAGI. The CDR3 sequence is CASSRQADYGYTF. In DNA, the CDR3 is TGTGCCAGCAGTAGACAGGCTGACTATGGCTACACCTTC.

The chain combines TRBV15 with TRBJ2-1, with D possibly TRBD2 on 7 matching bases. The V gene's germline CDR1 is LNHNV and CDR2 YYDKDF (reference sequence). The ends were cut back, 5 bases at V and 3 bases at J, with 20 bases in the middle. The CDR3 length is 17 residues. CDR3 nucleotides: TGTGCCACCAGCTCTCGAGGGGGGGCAGCCTTCTACAATGAGCAGTTCTTC. It specifies CATSSRGGAAFYNEQFF.

The table lists this clone with a few counts. This chain connects TRBV19 to TRBJ1-5; D gene uncertain. The ends were cut back, 10 bases at V and 1 base at J, with 11 bases in the middle. CDR3 size: 13 residues. The germline V gene encodes CDR1 LNHDA and CDR2 SQIVND (reference sequence). The DNA of the CDR3 is TGTGCCACCGAGGTAGGGAGCAATCAGCCCCAGCATTTT. This translates into CATEVGSNQPQHF.

This chain links TRBV2 with TRBJ2-5, with TRBD1 identical over 9 bases. V shed 4 bases and J 3 bases; nucleotides not matched to a gene: 6. CDR1 and CDR2 from the germline V gene are SNHLY and FYNNEI. The CDR3 consists of 15 residues. The DNA of the CDR3 is TGTGCCAGCAGTGGGACAGGGGCGGGAGAAGAGACCCAGTACTTC. Translating it yields CASSGTGAGEETQYF.

The chain's CDR3 is CASSWSAIGGGYTF. The CDR3 DNA is TGTGCCAGCAGTTGGTCTGCCATCGGGGGTGGCTACACCTTC. The rearrangement links TRBV28 to TRBJ1-2, with D possibly matching TRBD1 (5 bases). The CDR3 is 14 amino acids. Germline values: CDR1 MDHEN, CDR2 SYDVKM. V was shortened by 4 bases and J by 7 bases, with 16 bases between the two germline ends.

The J gene is TRBJ1-4, the V gene TRBV30, with D maybe TRBD1 (6 bases). V was pared by 3 bases and J by 8 bases, with 19 bases between. Germline V CDR1 and CDR2: GTSNPN, SVGIG (reference sequence). CDR3 size: 15 residues. CDR3 region: CAWSKEQGGWEKLFF. As DNA, the CDR3 is TGTGCCTGGAGCAAAGAACAGGGTGGATGGGAAAAACTGTTTTTT.

V is TRBV10-3 and J is TRBJ2-1; 7 bases line up with TRBD1. This CDR3 spans 12 amino acids. V shed 11 bases, J shed 6 bases, and the junction held 7 bases outside the gene matches. Germline CDR1 is ENHRY and CDR2 is SYGVKD. Here the CDR3 reads CAASDRANEQFF. DNA of the CDR3: TGTGCCGCCTCCGACAGGGCCAATGAGCAGTTCTTC.

This chain connects TRBV2 to TRBJ2-1; the D gene is possibly TRBD1 (5 bases). V was pared by 6 bases and J by 5 bases, with 11 bases between. Germline V lookup: CDR1 SNHLY, CDR2 FYNNEI. CDR3 size: 13 residues. CDR3 sequence reads: CASRETVDNEQFF. The CDR3 nucleotides are TGTGCCAGCAGAGAGACAGTGGACAATGAGCAGTTCTTC.

This rearrangement joins TRBV11-1 to TRBJ2-1; perhaps TRBD2 as D (6 bases). The CDR3 contains 12 residues. Trimming cost V 5 bases and J 13 bases, with 15 bases left between them. Germline CDR1 reads SGHAT; CDR2 reads FQDESV (reference sequence). CDR3 amino acids: CASSPGQAGQFF. The CDR3 DNA sequence: TGTGCCAGCAGCCCCGGACAAGCGGGCCAGTTCTTC.

This clone was found a few times. V gene TRBV5-1 combines with J gene TRBJ1-1; D uncertain. The CDR3 consists of 15 residues. Trimming pared 0 bases from V and 2 bases from J, leaving 11 bases between. The V gene's germline CDR1 is SGHRS and CDR2 YFSETQ. Here the CDR3 reads CASSLGVLGNTEAFF. CDR3 in DNA: TGCGCCAGCAGCTTGGGAGTCCTCGGCAACACTGAAGCTTTCTTT.

This clone was recorded once. The chain recombines TRBV20-1 with TRBJ2-3; D is unclear. Trimming left V 7 bases short and J 3 bases short, with 8 bases between. CDR3 size: 11 residues. The germline V gene has CDR1 DFQATT and CDR2 SNEGSKA (reference sequence). CDR3 DNA: TGCAGTGAGGCGTCAACAGATACGCAGTATTTT. It codes for CSEASTDTQYF.

This rearrangement joins TRBV7-2 to TRBJ2-7, with 7 bases fitting TRBD2. V lost 5 bases and J lost 3; bases outside the gene matches: 13. The V gene's germline CDR1 is SGHTA and CDR2 FQGNSA. CDR3 length: 16 amino acids. In nucleotides, the CDR3 is TGTGCCAGCAGCATCACCGGGACTAAGGGGAACTACGAGCAGTACTTC. It translates to CASSITGTKGNYEQYF. Combining the CDR3 with reference TRBV7-2 and TRBJ2-7 gives the whole variable domain GAGVSQSPSNKVTEKGKDVELRCDPISGHTALYWYRQSLGQGLEFLIYFQGNSAPDKSGLPSDRFSAERTGGSVSTLTIQRTQQEDSAVYLCASSITGTKGNYEQYFGPGTRLTVT.

The chain has TRBV28 and TRBJ2-7; 14 bases fit TRBD2. V was clipped by 5 bases and J by 2 bases; unmatched bases: 14. CDR1 and CDR2 from the germline V gene are MDHEN and SYDVKM. The CDR3 length is 19 residues. CDR3 nucleotide sequence: TGTGCCAGCAGTGGATCAGGGGGGACTAGCGGGGGCGTCCCCTACGAGCAGTACTTC. Encoded protein: CASSGSGGTSGGVPYEQYF.

The rearrangement links TRBV30 to TRBJ1-5; tentative D call: TRBD1 (5 bases). V was cut by 1 base and J by 4 bases, with 17 bases left in between. The CDR3 consists of 16 residues. In germline, CDR1 is GTSNPN, CDR2 SVGIG (reference sequence). This CDR3 is CAWSGGEGLGNQPQHF. CDR3 sequence (DNA): TGTGCCTGGAGTGGGGGCGAGGGTTTGGGGAATCAGCCCCAGCATTTT.

The rearrangement joins TRBV7-8 to TRBJ2-7; D possibly matches TRBD1 or TRBD2 (5 bases each). Trimming cost V 5 bases and J 7 bases, with 15 bases left between them. Germline V gene lookup returns CDR1 SGHVS and CDR2 FQNEAQ. This CDR3 comprises 13 residues. The CDR3 is CASSTGTPFEQYF. The DNA for the CDR3 is TGTGCCAGCAGCACCGGGACCCCGTTTGAGCAGTACTTC.

The rearrangement joins TRBV7-9 to TRBJ2-7, with D unclear. Looked up from germline, CDR1 is SEHNR and CDR2 is FQNEAQ (reference sequence). Trimming pared 1 base from V and 6 bases from J, leaving 22 bases between. There are 17 residues in the CDR3. The CDR3 sequence is CASSLGGFPPVFGEQYF. The CDR3 region has the DNA TGTGCCAGCAGCTTAGGAGGTTTCCCCCCGGTTTTTGGCGAGCAGTACTTC.

The chain links TRBV28 to TRBJ2-2; a possible D gene is TRBD1 (6 bases). The CDR3 loop spans 14 amino acids. V lost 8 bases and J lost 0, with 10 bases in between. The V gene's germline CDR1 is MDHEN and CDR2 SYDVKM. CDR3 sequence (DNA): TGTGCCAGCGGACAGCCCGCGAACACCGGGGAGCTGTTTTTT. It is translated as CASGQPANTGELFF.